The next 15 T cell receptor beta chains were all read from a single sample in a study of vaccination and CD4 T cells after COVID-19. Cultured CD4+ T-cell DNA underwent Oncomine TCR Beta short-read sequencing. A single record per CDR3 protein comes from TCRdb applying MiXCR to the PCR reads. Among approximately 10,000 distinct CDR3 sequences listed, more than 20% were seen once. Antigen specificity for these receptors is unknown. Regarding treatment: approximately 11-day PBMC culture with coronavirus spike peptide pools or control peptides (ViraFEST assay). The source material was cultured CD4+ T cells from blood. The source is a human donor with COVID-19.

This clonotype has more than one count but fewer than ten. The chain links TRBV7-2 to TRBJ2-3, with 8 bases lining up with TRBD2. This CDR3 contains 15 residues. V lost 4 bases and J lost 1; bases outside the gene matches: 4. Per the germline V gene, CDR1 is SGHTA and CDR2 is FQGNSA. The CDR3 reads CASSSGGAGTDTQYF. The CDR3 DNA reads TGTGCCAGCAGCTCCGGGGGGGCGGGCACAGATACGCAGTATTTT.

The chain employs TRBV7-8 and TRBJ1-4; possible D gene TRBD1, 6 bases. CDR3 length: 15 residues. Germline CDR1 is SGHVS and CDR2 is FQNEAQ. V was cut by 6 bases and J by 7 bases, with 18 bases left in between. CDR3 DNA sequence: TGTGCCAGCAGGCTTAGAGTAGGGGGAGGTGAAAAACTGTTTTTT. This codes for CASRLRVGGGEKLFF.

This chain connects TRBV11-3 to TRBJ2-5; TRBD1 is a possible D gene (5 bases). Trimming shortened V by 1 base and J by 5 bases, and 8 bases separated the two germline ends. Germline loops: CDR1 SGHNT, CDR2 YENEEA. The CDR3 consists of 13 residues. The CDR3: CASSLAAGETQYF. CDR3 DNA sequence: TGTGCCAGCAGCTTAGCAGCAGGGGAGACCCAGTACTTC.

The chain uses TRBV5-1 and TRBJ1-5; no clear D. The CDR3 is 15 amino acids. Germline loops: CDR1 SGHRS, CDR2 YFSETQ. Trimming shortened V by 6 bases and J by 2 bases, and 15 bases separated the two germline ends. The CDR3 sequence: CASKVGPEGNQPQHF. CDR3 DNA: TGCGCCAGCAAGGTAGGGCCCGAGGGCAATCAGCCCCAGCATTTT.

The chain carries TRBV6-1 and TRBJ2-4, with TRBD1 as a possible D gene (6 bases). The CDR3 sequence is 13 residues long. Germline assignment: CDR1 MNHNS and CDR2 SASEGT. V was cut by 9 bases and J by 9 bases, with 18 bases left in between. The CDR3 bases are TGTGCCAGTTTCACAAACAGGGATTCCATTCAGTACTTC. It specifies CASFTNRDSIQYF.

In DNA form, the CDR3 reads TGTGCCAGCAGCTGGGGGACAGGGAGAAATGAGCAGTTCTTC. This encodes CASSWGTGRNEQFF. The chain uses TRBV5-4 and TRBJ2-1; 9 bases are a match to TRBD1. The CDR3 covers 14 residues. Germline CDR1 SGHNT, CDR2 YYREEE (reference sequence). V shed 3 bases and J 7 bases; nucleotides not matched to a gene: 5.

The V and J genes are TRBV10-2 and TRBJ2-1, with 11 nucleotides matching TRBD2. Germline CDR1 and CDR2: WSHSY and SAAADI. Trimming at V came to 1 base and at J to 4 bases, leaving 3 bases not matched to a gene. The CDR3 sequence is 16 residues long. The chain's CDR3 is CASSEFSGGVYNEQFF. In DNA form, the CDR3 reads TGCGCCAGCAGTGAGTTTAGCGGGGGGGTTTACAATGAGCAGTTCTTC.

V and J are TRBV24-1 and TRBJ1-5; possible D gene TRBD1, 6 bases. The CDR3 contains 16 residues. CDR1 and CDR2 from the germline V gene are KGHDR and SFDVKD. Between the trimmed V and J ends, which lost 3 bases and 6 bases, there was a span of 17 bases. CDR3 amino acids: CATSDRRGAGGQPQHF. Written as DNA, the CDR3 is TGTGCCACCAGTGATCGACGGGGGGCGGGTGGTCAGCCCCAGCATTTT.

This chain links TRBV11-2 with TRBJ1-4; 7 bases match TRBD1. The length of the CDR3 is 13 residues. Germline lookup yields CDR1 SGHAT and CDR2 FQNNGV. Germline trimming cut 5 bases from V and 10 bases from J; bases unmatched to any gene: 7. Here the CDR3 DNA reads TGTGCCAGCAGCCAAAACAGGGGAGGAAAACTGTTTTTT. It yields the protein CASSQNRGGKLFF.

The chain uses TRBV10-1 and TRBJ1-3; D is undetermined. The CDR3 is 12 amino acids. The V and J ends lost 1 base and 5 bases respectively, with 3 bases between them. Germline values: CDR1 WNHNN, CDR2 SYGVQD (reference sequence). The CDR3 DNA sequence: TGCGCCAGCAGTGAGTGGAGAAACACCATATATTTT. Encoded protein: CASSEWRNTIYF.

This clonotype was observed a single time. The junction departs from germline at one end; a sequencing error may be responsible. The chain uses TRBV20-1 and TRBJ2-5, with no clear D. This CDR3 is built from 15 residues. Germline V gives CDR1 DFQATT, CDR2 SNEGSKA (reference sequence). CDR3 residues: CSAVLPTLQQEAQYF. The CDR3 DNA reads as TGCAGTGCCGTCTTGCCGACGTTGCAGCAAGAGGCCCAGTACTTC.

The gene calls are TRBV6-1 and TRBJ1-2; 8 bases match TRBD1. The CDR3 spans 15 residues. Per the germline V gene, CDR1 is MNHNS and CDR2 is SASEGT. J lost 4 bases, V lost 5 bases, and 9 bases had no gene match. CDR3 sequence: CASSPGQGLPYGYTF. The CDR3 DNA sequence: TGTGCCAGCAGTCCAGGACAGGGTCTCCCCTATGGCTACACCTTC.

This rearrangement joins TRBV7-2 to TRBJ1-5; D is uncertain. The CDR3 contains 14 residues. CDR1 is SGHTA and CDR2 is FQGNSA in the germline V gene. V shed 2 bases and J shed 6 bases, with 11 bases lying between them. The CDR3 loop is CASSLLGRLQPQHF. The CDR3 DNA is TGTGCCAGCAGCTTATTAGGCAGACTTCAGCCCCAGCATTTT.

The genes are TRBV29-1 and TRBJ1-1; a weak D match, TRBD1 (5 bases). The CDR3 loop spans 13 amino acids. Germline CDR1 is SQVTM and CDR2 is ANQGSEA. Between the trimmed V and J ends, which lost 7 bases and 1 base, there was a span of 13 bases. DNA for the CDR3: TGCAGCGCCAAGAGGACACCGAACACTGAAGCTTTCTTT. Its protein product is CSAKRTPNTEAFF. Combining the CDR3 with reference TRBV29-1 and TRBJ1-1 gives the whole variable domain SAVISQKPSRDICQRGTSLTIQCQVDSQVTMMFWYRQQPGQSLTLIATANQGSEATYESGFVIDKFPISRPNLTFSTLTVSNMSPEDSSIYLCSAKRTPNTEAFFGQGTRLTVV.

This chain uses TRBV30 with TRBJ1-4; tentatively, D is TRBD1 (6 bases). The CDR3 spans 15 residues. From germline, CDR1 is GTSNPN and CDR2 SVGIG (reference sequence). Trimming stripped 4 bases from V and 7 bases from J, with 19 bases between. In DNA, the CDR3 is TGTGCCTGGACAGGGGCCCCAGGTCGGAGTGAAAAACTGTTTTTT. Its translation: CAWTGAPGRSEKLFF.